The subject of this entry is one T cell receptor (beta chain). Using RNA transcripts as the source, TCR beta CDR3 regions were amplified. HTBI primers were used for first-round RT-PCR of the TCR CDR3. TCRdb reprocessed the multiplex PCR reads with MiXCR, giving one entry per CDR3 protein. The table shows hundreds of thousands of distinct CDR3 sequences, with about 43% occurring only once. This entry belongs to a study of T cells in Graves' hyperthyroidism and ophthalmopathy. Trimming cost V 2 bases and J 8 bases, with 15 bases left between them. The CDR3 has 15 residues. Germline CDR1 is MGHDK and CDR2 is SYGVNS.

This receptor was obtained from a woman aged 18-30 years with Graves' hyperthyroidism. The V and J genes are TRBV25-1 and TRBJ1-4; D gene uncertain. The material sequenced was peripheral blood or thyroid tissue (not recorded which). CDR3 amino acids: CASSEVWQRNEKLFF. Written as DNA, the CDR3 is TGTGCCAGCAGTGAAGTTTGGCAACGGAACGAAAAACTGTTTTTT. The full variable domain, in which reference TRBV25-1 and TRBJ1-4 provide the parts outside the CDR3, is EADIYQTPRYLVIGTGKKITLECSQTMGHDKMYWYQQDPGMELHLIHYSYGVNSTEKGDLSSESTVSRIRTEHFPLTLESARPSHTSQYLCASSEVWQRNEKLFFGSGTQLSVL.